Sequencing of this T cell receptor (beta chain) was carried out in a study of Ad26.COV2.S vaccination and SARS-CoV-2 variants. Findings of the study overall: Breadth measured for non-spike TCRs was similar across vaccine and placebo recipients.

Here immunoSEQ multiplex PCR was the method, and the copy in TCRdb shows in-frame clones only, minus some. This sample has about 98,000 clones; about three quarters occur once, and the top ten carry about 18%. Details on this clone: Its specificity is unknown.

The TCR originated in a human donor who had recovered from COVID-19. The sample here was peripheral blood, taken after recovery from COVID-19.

The CDR3 loop reads CASSSHIRADTQYF. In DNA form, the CDR3 reads TGTGCCAGCAGTTCCCACATTCGCGCAGATACGCAGTATTTT. The J gene is TRBJ2-3, the V gene TRBV27; D unclear. The CDR3 covers 14 residues. The germline gives CDR1 MNHEY, CDR2 SMNVEV (reference sequence). V was shortened by 4 bases and J by 4 bases, with 12 bases between the two germline ends.